Below are 5 T cell receptor beta chains sequenced from a single sample in a study of human T cells and chemical hapten exposure. TCRdb itself ran the RACE reads through MiXCR, one entry per CDR3 protein. This sample has more than 300,000 distinct CDR3 sequences, with roughly 4.6% found just once. Time point described: pre-sensitization, week 0. Treatment described: therapeutic diphenylcyclopropenone sensitization with weekly scalp DPC. The sequencing here drew on whole blood, taken in connection with sensitization to the hapten diphenylcyclopropenone (DPC). The source of these receptors is a woman aged 50 to 65 with alopecia areata. Some clones in this sample may be carry-over from other donors' samples.

At least ten counts were recorded for this clonotype. V gene TRBV12-3 or TRBV12-4 combines with J gene TRBJ2-1; perhaps TRBD2 as D (6 bases). V was pared by 3 bases and J by 15 bases, with 21 bases between. CDR3 length equals 14 residues. In nucleotides, the CDR3 is TGTGCCAGCAGTTTTATAGTCGAAGGAGGGCCAACGTTCTTC. It yields the protein CASSFIVEGGPTFF.

In this sample, this clonotype turned up many times. V and J are TRBV7-8 and TRBJ1-2; D call uncertain. Trimming pared 5 bases from V and 5 bases from J, leaving 27 bases between. CDR1 SGHVS and CDR2 FQNEAQ come from the germline V gene. The CDR3 is 18 amino acids. CDR3 loop: CASSPGRAGPGATYGYTF. Written as DNA, the CDR3 is TGTGCCAGCAGCCCGGGAAGGGCGGGTCCCGGAGCGACATATGGCTACACCTTC. The full variable domain, its missing parts supplied by reference TRBV7-8 and TRBJ1-2, is GAGVSQSPRYKVAKRGQDVALRCDPISGHVSLFWYQQALGQGPEFLTYFQNEAQLDKSGLPSDRFFAERPEGSVSTLKIQRTQQEDSAVYLCASSPGRAGPGATYGYTFGSGTRLTVV.

This clonotype has a count of ten or more. The chain recombines TRBV7-9 with TRBJ2-5; D not certain. Germline-derived CDR1 and CDR2 are SEHNR and FQNEAQ (reference sequence). V was shortened by 7 bases and J by 5 bases, with 8 bases between the two germline ends. The CDR3 has 11 amino acids. The CDR3 reads CASTKSETQYF. The CDR3, as DNA: TGTGCCAGCACCAAGTCGGAGACCCAGTACTTC.

This clonotype was recorded at least ten times. The chain couples TRBV6-1 to TRBJ1-1, with D unclear. The length of the CDR3 is 11 residues. The germline V gene has CDR1 MNHNS and CDR2 SASEGT. With 6 bases removed from V and 8 bases from J, the gap between germline ends came to 10 bases. CDR3 residues: CASRRILEAFF. As DNA, the CDR3 is TGTGCCAGCAGAAGAATCCTAGAAGCTTTCTTT.

In this sample, this clonotype turned up a few times. The CDR3 loop is CASMDSTEAFF. In nucleotides, the CDR3 is TGTGCCAGTATGGACAGCACTGAAGCTTTCTTT. The chain employs TRBV3-1 and TRBJ1-1, with a tentative D call TRBD1 (6 bases). Trimming removed 9 bases from V and 4 bases from J, with 9 bases in between. The germline V gene has CDR1 LGHDT and CDR2 YNNKEL (reference sequence). The CDR3 loop spans 11 amino acids.